The 3 T cell receptor beta chains below come from one sample, sequenced in a study of cytomegalovirus exposure and HLA in healthy donors (dated by TCRdb to about 2017). Library method: the immunoSEQ multiplex PCR assay. A mixture of 60 forward primers for TCR Vbeta segments and 13 reverse primers for TCR Jbeta segments was used in the multiplex PCR. TCRdb holds this immuneACCESS table with in-frame rearrangements only. Some clones are missing; in checked studies, unresolved V genes explain under half, and the rest has no known cause. In this sample the table shows about 140,000 clones, approximately 73% of which occur a single time. The top ten clones comprise around 1.2% of the sample. Material: PBMCs. These receptors were collected from a woman between 40 and 55 years old in good health and CMV-seronegative.

This clone was recorded only once. The V and J genes are TRBV5-1 and TRBJ1-2; TRBD1 is a possible D gene (5 bases). The length of the CDR3 is 14 residues. V was shortened by 7 bases and J by 2 bases, with 15 bases between the two germline ends. CDR1 is SGHRS and CDR2 is YFSETQ in the germline V gene. The CDR3 reads CASGQGQYNYGYTF. The CDR3 DNA sequence: TGCGCCAGCGGCCAGGGCCAATACAACTATGGCTACACCTTC.

The gene calls are TRBV2 and TRBJ2-3, with 14 bases fitting TRBD2. This CDR3 contains 17 residues. V shed 6 bases, J shed 4 bases, and the junction held 9 bases outside the gene matches. Germline CDR1 reads SNHLY; CDR2 reads FYNNEI. DNA of the CDR3: TGTGCCAGCAGGAGCCGACTAGCGGGGGGGCCCCCAGATACGCAGTATTTT. Protein product: CASRSRLAGGPPDTQYF.

The chain links TRBV7-2 to TRBJ1-6; 8 nucleotides align to TRBD1. Unmatched junction bases numbered 7, after V lost 8 bases and J lost 10 bases. CDR1 is SGHTA and CDR2 is FQGNSA in the germline V gene. This CDR3 is 13 amino acids long. The CDR3 protein is CASLTGGESPLHF. The CDR3 nucleotides read TGTGCCAGCCTAACAGGGGGAGAATCACCCCTCCACTTT.